This TCR beta chain was captured in a study of blood T cell repertoires in COVID-19. CDR3 length equals 15 residues. The germline CDR1 and CDR2 sequences are PRHDT and FYEKMQ (reference sequence). Trimming took 3 bases from V and 0 from J, leaving 8 bases between them. Profiled with immunoSEQ multiplex PCR; TCRdb holds only in-frame clones, not every one. The sample shows over 60,000 clones, roughly 77% of them seen only once. This chain uses TRBV13 with TRBJ2-2, with D uncertain. Sequencing was performed on peripheral blood. The sequence derives from a human donor in a cohort sampled during active COVID-19. The CDR3 reads CASSFGRTNTGELFF. The CDR3 nucleotides read TGTGCCAGCAGCTTCGGTAGAACGAACACCGGGGAGCTGTTTTTT.